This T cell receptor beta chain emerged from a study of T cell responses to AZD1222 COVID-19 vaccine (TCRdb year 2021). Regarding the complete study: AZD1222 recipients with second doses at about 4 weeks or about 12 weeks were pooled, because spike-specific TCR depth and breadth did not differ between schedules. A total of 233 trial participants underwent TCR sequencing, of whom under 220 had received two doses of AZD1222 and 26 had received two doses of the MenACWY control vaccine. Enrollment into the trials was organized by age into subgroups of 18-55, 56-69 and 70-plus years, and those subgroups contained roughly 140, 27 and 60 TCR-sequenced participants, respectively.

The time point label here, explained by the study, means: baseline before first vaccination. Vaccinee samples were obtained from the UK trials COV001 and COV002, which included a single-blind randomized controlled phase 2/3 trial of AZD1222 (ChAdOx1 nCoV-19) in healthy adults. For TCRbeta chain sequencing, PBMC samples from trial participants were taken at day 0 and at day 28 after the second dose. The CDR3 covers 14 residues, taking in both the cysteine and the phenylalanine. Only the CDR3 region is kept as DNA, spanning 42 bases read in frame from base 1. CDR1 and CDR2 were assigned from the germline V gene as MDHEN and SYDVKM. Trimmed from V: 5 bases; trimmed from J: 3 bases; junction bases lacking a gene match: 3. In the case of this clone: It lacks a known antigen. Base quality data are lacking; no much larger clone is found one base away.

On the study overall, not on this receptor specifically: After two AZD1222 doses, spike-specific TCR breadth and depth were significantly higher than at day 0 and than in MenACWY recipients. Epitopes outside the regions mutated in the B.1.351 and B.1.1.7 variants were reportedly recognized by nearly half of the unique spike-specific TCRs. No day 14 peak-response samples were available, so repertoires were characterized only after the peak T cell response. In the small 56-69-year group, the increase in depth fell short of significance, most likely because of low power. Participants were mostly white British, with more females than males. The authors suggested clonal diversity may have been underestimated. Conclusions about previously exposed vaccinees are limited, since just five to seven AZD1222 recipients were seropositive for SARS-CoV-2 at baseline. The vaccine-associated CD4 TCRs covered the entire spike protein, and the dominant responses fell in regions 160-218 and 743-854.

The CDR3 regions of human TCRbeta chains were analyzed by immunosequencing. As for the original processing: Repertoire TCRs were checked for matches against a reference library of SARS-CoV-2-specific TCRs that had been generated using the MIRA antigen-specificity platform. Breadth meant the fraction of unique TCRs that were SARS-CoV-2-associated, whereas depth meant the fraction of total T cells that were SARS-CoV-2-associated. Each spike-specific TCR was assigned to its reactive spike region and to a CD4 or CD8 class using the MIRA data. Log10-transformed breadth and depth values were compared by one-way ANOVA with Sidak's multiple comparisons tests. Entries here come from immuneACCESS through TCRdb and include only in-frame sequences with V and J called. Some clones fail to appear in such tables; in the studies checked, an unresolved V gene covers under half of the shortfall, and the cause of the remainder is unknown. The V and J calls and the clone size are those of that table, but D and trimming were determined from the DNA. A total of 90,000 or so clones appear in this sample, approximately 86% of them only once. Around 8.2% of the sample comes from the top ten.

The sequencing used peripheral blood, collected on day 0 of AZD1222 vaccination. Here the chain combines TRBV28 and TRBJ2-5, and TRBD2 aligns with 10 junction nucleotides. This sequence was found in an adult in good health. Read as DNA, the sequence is TGTGCCAGCAGTCTTAGCGGGAGGAAAGAGACCCAGTACTTC. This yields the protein CASSLSGRKETQYF.